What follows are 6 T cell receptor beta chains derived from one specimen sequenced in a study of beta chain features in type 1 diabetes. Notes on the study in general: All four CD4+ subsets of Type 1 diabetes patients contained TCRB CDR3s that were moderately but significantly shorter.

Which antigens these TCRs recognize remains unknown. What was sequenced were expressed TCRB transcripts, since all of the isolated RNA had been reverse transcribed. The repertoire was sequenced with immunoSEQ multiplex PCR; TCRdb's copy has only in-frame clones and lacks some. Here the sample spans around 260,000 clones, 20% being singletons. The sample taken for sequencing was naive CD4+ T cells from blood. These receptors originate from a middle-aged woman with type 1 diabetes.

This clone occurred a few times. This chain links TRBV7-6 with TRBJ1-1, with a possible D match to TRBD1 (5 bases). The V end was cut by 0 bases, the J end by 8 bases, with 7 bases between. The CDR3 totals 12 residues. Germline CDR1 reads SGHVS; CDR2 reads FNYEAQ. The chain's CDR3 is CASSLAAGEAFF. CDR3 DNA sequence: TGTGCCAGCAGCTTAGCCGCAGGGGAAGCTTTCTTT.

CDR3 amino acids: CSVVGQGLGDTQYF. The DNA of the CDR3 is TGCAGCGTGGTGGGACAGGGGCTGGGAGATACGCAGTATTTT. The J gene is TRBJ2-3, the V gene TRBV29-1; 10 positions agree with TRBD1. V lost 6 bases, J lost 5 bases, and 8 bases stayed unmatched. From germline, CDR1 is SQVTM and CDR2 ANQGSEA. This CDR3 contains 14 residues.

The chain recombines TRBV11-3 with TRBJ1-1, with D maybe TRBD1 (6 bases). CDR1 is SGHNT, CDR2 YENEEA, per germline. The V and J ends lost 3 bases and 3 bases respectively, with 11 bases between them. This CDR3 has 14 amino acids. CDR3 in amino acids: CASSLGGPDTEAFF. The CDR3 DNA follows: TGTGCCAGCAGCTTGGGGGGGCCCGACACTGAAGCTTTCTTT.

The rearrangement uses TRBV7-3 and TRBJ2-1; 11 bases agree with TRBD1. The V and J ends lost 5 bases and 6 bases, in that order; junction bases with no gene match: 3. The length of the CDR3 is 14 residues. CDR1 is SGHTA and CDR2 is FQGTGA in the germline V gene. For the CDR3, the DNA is TGTGCCAGCAGCAAAGGGACAGGGGGCAATGAGCAGTTCTTC. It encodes CASSKGTGGNEQFF.

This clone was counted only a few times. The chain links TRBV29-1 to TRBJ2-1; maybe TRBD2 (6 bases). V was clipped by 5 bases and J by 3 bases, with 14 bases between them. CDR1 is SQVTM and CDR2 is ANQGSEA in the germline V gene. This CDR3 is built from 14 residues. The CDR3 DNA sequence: TGCAGCGTTCCTATCACGGACTACTACAATGAGCAGTTCTTC. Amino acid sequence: CSVPITDYYNEQFF.

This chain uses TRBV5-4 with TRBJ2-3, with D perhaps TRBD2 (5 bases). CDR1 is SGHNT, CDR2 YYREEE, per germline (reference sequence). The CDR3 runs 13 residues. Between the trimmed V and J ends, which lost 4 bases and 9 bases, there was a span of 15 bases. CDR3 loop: CASSTRPEDTQYF. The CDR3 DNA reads TGTGCCAGCAGCACCCGACCGGAGGACACGCAGTATTTT.